Detailed here is one T cell receptor (beta chain). Sample-barcoded 5' priming and a J-beta primer mix drove a second PCR of about 6 to 12 cycles. Tags on each cDNA molecule came from a template-switch adaptor with 12 random nucleotides. TCRdb fed the 5' RACE reads into MiXCR, producing one record per CDR3 protein. The sample gives approximately 690,000 distinct CDR3 sequences, around two fifths of which show up once; about 30% is in the top ten. The CDR3 totals 15 residues. Germline V gene lookup returns CDR1 SEHNR and CDR2 FQNEAQ (reference sequence). Trimming shortened V by 2 bases and J by 2 bases, and 12 bases separated the two germline ends. This entry belongs to a study of blood T cells in healthy people across ages.

The sample comprised blood. The TCR was taken from a man of 80 years or more in good health. This chain joins TRBV7-9 and TRBJ2-5; D gene ambiguous. This chain's CDR3 is CASSLSIGVQETQYF. As DNA, the CDR3 is TGTGCCAGCAGCTTATCTATTGGCGTGCAAGAGACCCAGTACTTC.